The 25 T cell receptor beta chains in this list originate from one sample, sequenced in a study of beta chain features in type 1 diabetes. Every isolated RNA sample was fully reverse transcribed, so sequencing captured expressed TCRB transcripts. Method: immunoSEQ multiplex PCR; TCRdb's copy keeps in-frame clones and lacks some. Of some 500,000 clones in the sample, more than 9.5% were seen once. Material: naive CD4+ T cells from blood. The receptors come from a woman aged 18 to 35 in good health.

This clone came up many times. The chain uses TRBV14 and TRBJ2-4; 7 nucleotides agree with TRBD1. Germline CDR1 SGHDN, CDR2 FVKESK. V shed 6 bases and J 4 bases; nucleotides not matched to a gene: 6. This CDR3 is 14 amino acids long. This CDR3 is CASSQQGSKNIQYF. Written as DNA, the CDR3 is TGTGCCAGCAGTCAACAGGGGTCGAAAAACATTCAGTACTTC.

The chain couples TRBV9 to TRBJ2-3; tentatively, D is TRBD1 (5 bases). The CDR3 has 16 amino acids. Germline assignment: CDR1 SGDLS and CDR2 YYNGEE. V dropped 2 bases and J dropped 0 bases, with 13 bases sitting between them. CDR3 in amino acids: CASSVGGHISTDTQYF. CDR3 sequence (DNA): TGTGCCAGCAGCGTCGGCGGACATATTAGCACAGATACGCAGTATTTT. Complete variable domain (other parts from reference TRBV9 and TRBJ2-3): DSGVTQTPKHLITATGQRVTLRCSPRSGDLSVYWYQQSLDQGLQFLIQYYNGEERAKGNILERFSAQQFPDLHSELNLSSLELGDSALYFCASSVGGHISTDTQYFGPGTRLTVL.

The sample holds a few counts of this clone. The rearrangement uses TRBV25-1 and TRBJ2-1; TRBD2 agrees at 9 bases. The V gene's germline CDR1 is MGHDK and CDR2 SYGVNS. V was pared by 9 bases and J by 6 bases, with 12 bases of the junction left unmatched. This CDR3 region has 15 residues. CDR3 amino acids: CASRVAGGRFNEQFF. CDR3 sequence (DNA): TGTGCCAGTAGGGTCGCGGGAGGGCGGTTCAATGAGCAGTTCTTC.

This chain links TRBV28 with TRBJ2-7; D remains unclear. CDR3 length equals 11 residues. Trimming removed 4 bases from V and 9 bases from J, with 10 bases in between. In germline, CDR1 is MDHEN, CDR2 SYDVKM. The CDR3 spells CASSSGFGQYV. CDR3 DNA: TGTGCCAGCAGTTCCGGGTTCGGGCAGTACGTC.

The CDR3 nucleotides are TGTGCCTGGAGTGTATCCCGAACTAGCGGGGGGGCAGATACGCAGTATTTT. It translates to CAWSVSRTSGGADTQYF. This chain joins TRBV30 and TRBJ2-3; the match to TRBD2 covers 13 bases. From germline, CDR1 is GTSNPN and CDR2 SVGIG (reference sequence). V lost 0 bases and J lost 4; bases outside the gene matches: 7. The CDR3 has 17 amino acids.

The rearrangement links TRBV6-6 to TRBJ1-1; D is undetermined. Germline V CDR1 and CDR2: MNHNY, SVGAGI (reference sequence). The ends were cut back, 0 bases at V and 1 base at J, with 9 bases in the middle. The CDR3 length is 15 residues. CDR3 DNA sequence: TGTGCCAGCAGTTACTCGGAACAGCGGAACACTGAAGCTTTCTTT. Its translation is CASSYSEQRNTEAFF.

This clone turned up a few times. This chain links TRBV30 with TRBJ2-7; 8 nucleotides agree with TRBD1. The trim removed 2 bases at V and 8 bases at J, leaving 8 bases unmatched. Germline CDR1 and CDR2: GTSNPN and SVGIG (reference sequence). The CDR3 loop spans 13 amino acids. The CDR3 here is CAWSQKQGVQQYF. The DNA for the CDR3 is TGTGCCTGGAGTCAAAAACAGGGGGTTCAGCAGTACTTC.

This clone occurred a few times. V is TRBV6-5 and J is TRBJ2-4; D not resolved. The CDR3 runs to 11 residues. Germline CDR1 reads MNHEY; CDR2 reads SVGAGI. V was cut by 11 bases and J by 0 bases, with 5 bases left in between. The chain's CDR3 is CASEAKNIQYF. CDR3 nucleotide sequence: TGTGCCTCGGAAGCCAAAAACATTCAGTACTTC.

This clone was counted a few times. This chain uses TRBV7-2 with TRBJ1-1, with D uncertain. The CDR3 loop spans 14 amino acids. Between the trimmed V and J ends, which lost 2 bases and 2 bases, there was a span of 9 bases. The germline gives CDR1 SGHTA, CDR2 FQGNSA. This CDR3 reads CASSLLSGNTEAFF. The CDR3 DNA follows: TGTGCCAGCAGCTTACTCTCCGGTAACACTGAAGCTTTCTTT.

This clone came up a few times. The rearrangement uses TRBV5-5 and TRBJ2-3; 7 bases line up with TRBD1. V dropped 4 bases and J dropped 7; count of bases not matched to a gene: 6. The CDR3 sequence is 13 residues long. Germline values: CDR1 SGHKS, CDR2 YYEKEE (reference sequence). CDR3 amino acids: CASSGLDRHTQYF. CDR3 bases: TGTGCCAGCAGCGGACTGGACAGGCATACGCAGTATTTT.

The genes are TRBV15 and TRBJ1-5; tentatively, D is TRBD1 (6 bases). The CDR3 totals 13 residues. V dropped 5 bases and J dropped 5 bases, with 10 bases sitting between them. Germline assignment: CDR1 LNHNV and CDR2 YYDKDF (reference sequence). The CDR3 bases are TGTGCCACCAGCCGGGGGCTAGATCAGCCCCAGCATTTT. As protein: CATSRGLDQPQHF.

The CDR3 here is CASSLDYRSNYGYTF. The CDR3 DNA sequence: TGTGCCAGCAGCTTAGATTACAGGTCTAACTATGGCTACACCTTC. The chain carries TRBV7-2 and TRBJ1-2, with D perhaps TRBD1 (5 bases). Germline CDR1 is SGHTA and CDR2 is FQGNSA. This CDR3 has 15 residues. V lost 1 base and J lost 0, with 9 bases in between.

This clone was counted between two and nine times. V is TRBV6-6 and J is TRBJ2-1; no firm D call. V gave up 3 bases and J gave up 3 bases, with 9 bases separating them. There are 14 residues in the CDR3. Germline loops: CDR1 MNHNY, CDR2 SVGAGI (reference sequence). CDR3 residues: CASSYGRDYNEQFF. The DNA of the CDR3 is TGTGCCAGCAGTTATGGCAGAGACTACAATGAGCAGTTCTTC.

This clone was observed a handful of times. The CDR3 region is CASSPTRTGDNEQFF. In nucleotides, the CDR3 is TGCGCCAGCAGCCCGACAAGGACTGGGGACAATGAGCAGTTCTTC. This chain connects TRBV5-1 to TRBJ2-1; possible D gene TRBD2, 5 bases. The CDR3 consists of 15 residues. With 4 bases removed from V and 5 bases from J, the gap between germline ends came to 16 bases. The V gene's germline CDR1 is SGHRS and CDR2 YFSETQ.

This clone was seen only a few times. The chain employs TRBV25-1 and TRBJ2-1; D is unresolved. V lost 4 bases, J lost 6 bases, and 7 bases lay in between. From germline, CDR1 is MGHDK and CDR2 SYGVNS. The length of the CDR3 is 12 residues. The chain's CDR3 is CASSVRANEQFF. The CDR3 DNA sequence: TGTGCCAGCAGTGTTAGGGCCAATGAGCAGTTCTTC.

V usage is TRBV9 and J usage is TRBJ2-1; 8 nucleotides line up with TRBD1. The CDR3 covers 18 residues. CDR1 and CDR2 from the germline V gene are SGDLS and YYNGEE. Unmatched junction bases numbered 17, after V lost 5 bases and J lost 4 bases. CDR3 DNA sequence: TGTGCCAGCAGTGGGGGTCGGGACAGGATCTTTCTTTACAATGAGCAGTTCTTC. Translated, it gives CASSGGRDRIFLYNEQFF.

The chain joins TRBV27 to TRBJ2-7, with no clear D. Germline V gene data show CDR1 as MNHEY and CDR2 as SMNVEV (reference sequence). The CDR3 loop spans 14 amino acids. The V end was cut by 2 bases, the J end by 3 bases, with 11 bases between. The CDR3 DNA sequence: TGTGCCAGCAGTTTAAGCAGGTTGGGCTACGAGCAGTACGTC. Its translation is CASSLSRLGYEQYV.

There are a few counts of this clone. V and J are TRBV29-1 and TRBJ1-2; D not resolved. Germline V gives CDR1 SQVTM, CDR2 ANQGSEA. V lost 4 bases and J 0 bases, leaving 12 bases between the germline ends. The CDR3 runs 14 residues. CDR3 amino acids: CSVAQLAPNYGYTF. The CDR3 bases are TGCAGCGTTGCCCAATTGGCCCCTAACTATGGCTACACCTTC.

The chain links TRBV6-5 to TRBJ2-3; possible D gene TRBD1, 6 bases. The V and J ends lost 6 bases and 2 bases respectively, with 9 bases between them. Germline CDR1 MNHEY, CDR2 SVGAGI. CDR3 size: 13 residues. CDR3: CASRRDNTDTQYF. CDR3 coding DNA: TGTGCCAGCAGGAGGGACAACACAGATACGCAGTATTTT.

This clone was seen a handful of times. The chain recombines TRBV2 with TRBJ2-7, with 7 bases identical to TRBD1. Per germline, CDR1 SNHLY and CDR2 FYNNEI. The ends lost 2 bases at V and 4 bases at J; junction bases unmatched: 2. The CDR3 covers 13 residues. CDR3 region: CASSESTGYEQYV. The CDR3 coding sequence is TGTGCCAGCAGTGAATCGACAGGGTACGAGCAGTACGTC.

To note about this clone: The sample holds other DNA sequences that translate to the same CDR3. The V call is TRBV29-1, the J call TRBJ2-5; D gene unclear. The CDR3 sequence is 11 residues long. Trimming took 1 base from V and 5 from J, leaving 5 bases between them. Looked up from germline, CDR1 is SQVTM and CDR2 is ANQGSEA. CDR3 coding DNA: TGCAGCGTTGAAGTGGGGGAGACCCAGTACTTC. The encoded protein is CSVEVGETQYF. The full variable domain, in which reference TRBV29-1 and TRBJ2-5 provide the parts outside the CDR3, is SAVISQKPSRDICQRGTSLTIQCQVDSQVTMMFWYRQQPGQSLTLIATANQGSEATYESGFVIDKFPISRPNLTFSTLTVSNMSPEDSSIYLCSVEVGETQYFGPGTRLLVL.

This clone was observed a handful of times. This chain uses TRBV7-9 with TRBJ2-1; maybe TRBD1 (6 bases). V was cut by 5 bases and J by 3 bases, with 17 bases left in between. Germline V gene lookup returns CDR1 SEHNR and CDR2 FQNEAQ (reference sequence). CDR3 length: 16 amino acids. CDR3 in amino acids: CASSPKGVSGYNEQFF. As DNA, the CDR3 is TGTGCCAGCAGCCCCAAGGGGGTCTCCGGCTACAATGAGCAGTTCTTC.

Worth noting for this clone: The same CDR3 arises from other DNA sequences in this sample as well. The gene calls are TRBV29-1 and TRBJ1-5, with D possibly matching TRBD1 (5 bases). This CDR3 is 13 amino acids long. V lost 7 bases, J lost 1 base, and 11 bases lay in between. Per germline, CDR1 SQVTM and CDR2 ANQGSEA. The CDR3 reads CSAAWGSNQPQHF. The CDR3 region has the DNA TGCAGCGCCGCCTGGGGGAGCAATCAGCCCCAGCATTTT. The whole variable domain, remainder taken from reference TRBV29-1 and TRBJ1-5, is SAVISQKPSRDICQRGTSLTIQCQVDSQVTMMFWYRQQPGQSLTLIATANQGSEATYESGFVIDKFPISRPNLTFSTLTVSNMSPEDSSIYLCSAAWGSNQPQHFGDGTRLSIL.

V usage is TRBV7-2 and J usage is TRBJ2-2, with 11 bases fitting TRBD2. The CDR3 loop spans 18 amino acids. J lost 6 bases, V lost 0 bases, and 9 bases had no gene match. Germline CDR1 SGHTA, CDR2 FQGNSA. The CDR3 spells CASSLARASGRSPGELFF. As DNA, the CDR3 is TGTGCCAGCAGCTTAGCCCGCGCTAGCGGGAGGTCCCCCGGGGAGCTGTTTTTT. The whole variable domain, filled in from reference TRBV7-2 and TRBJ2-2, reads GAGVSQSPSNKVTEKGKDVELRCDPISGHTALYWYRQSLGQGLEFLIYFQGNSAPDKSGLPSDRFSAERTGGSVSTLTIQRTQQEDSAVYLCASSLARASGRSPGELFFGEGSRLTVL.

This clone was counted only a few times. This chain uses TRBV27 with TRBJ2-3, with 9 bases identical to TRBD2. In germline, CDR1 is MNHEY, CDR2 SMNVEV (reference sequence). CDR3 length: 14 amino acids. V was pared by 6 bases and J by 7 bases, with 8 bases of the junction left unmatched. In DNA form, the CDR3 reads TGTGCCAGCAGATTAGGGACTAGCTTGAATACGCAGTATTTT. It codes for CASRLGTSLNTQYF.